This entry features one T cell receptor (beta chain) sequence. This clone was counted only a few times. The target of this receptor is not known. No per-base quality is available; no much larger clone lies one base away. The data belong to a study of metastatic and nonmetastatic thyroid tumors (TCRdb year 2020). Describing the broader study: Repertoires were compared across peripheral blood and tumor or nodule tissue samples from malignant and benign thyroid patients. Overall study results and their limits: In both blood and tumor samples, TCR beta diversity was reported to be significantly higher in malignant tumors than in benign nodules.

Receptor amplification or capture employed PCR. Sequencing was performed on an Illumina HiSeq 4000. The TCR beta-chain CDR3 region of each patient was profiled by high-throughput sequencing. The original methods were these. A classifier to discriminate distant-metastatic papillary thyroid cancer patients was built from CDR3 differences across clinicopathological groups. The Shannon index was used to measure repertoire diversity, and the Morisita-Horn index was used to measure how similar tumor and blood repertoires were. The raw public reads went through TCRdb reprocessing: fastp at Q25, MiXCR clone calling, in-frame beta chains kept. The authors' filters were not applied to this entry. This sample comprises about 34,000 clones, approximately 40% of them detected only once. The ten largest account for over 20% of the sample. No treatment had been received by any patient before thyroid surgery. Using T-cell receptor beta sequencing, the study looked back at clinical samples from patients collected from 2012 to 2018.

This clonotype was sampled from a female donor with papillary thyroid cancer or a benign thyroid nodule (not recorded which). Some clones in this sample may be carry-over from other donors' samples. The material sequenced was tumor tissue.

For the CDR3, the sequence is CASRGSGNTIYF. The nucleotide sequence reads as follows: TGTGCCAGCAGGGGATCTGGAAACACCATATATTTT. Here the chain combines TRBV2 and TRBJ1-3, with the D gene too uncertain to name. The germline V gene supplies CDR1 SNHLY and CDR2 FYNNEI. V is clipped by 6 bases and J by 1 base, and the sequence between their germline boundaries is 4 bases long. Spanning cysteine to phenylalanine, the CDR3 consists of 12 amino acids. The DNA shown is the 36-base CDR3, in frame from base 1.